The 23 T cell receptor beta chains below come from one sample, sequenced in a study of T cell repertoires in cytomegalovirus infection. TCRdb re-analysed the reads in MiXCR, keeping a single row per CDR3 protein. Of around 540,000 distinct CDR3 sequences in the sample, 30% to 40% were seen once. Antigens of these TCRs are unknown. The sequencing used cultured PBMCs, collected from culture after CMV antigen stimulation. The receptor source for this set is a human donor in good health (CMV status not recorded). Some clones in this sample may be carry-over from other donors' samples.

This clonotype was seen a single time. Written as DNA, the CDR3 is TGTGCCAGTAGTACGGGAGCAGGGCACACTGAAGCTTTCTTT. It encodes CASSTGAGHTEAFF. This sequence joins TRBV19 and TRBJ1-1; the D gene is possibly TRBD1 (5 bases). The V end lost 4 bases, the J end lost 3 bases, and 12 bases lay between the germline ends. CDR1 is LNHDA and CDR2 is SQIVND in the germline V gene (reference sequence). This CDR3 contains 14 residues.

In its sample, this clonotype was seen many times. The rearrangement joins TRBV7-2 to TRBJ2-3; D unclear. The CDR3 runs 13 residues. Germline-derived CDR1 and CDR2 are SGHTA and FQGNSA. Trimming took off 5 bases at V and 3 bases at J, with 9 bases between the two ends. CDR3 region: CASSPRVTDTQYF. CDR3 sequence (DNA): TGTGCCAGCAGCCCTCGGGTTACAGATACGCAGTATTTT.

This chain connects TRBV19 to TRBJ2-2; D may be TRBD1 (8 bases). There are 16 residues in the CDR3. Per the germline V gene, CDR1 is LNHDA and CDR2 is SQIVND (reference sequence). Trimming removed 4 bases from V and 4 bases from J, with 16 bases in between. The CDR3 DNA sequence: TGTGCCAGTAGTACGCCCACAGGGGGGGGCACCGGGGAGCTGTTTTTT. Protein: CASSTPTGGGTGELFF.

This clonotype appeared a few times. The chain uses TRBV7-3 and TRBJ2-7; D uncertain. Trimming removed 6 bases from V and 3 bases from J, with 12 bases in between. The CDR3 spans 13 residues. Germline V gives CDR1 SGHTA, CDR2 FQGTGA. CDR3 loop: CASSRDWIYEQYF. The CDR3 bases are TGTGCCAGCAGTCGCGACTGGATCTACGAGCAGTACTTC.

The CDR3 coding sequence is TGTGCCAGCAGCTTGCGAAGGGTAAAGGGCACCGGGGAGCTGTTTTTT. The encoded protein is CASSLRRVKGTGELFF. The chain combines TRBV5-8 with TRBJ2-2; D remains unclear. CDR3 length: 16 residues. Trimming left V 1 base short and J 4 bases short, with 14 bases between. Germline CDR1 SGHTS, CDR2 YDEGEE.

This clonotype was found a few times. This chain uses TRBV5-1 with TRBJ2-6; D gene uncertain. The CDR3 contains 16 residues. Trimming cost V 2 bases and J 2 bases, with 11 bases left between them. Germline-derived CDR1 and CDR2 are SGHRS and YFSETQ. The DNA of the CDR3 is TGCGCCAGCAGCTTTGGACCCGGAGCTGGGGCCAACGTCCTGACTTTC. Its protein is CASSFGPGAGANVLTF.

This clonotype was found many times. The V and J genes are TRBV7-2 and TRBJ2-6; D unresolved. Per the germline V gene, CDR1 is SGHTA and CDR2 is FQGNSA. Between the trimmed V and J ends, which lost 5 bases and 0 bases, there was a span of 5 bases. The CDR3 runs 14 residues. This CDR3 is CASSTRSGANVLTF. The CDR3 coding sequence is TGTGCCAGCAGCACCCGCTCTGGGGCCAACGTCCTGACTTTC.

This clonotype has more than one count but fewer than ten. This chain uses TRBV7-2 with TRBJ2-5; D possibly matches TRBD1 or TRBD2 (6 bases each). Germline V gene lookup returns CDR1 SGHTA and CDR2 FQGNSA. The CDR3 sequence is 16 residues long. V gave up 3 bases and J gave up 2 bases, with 16 bases separating them. CDR3 DNA: TGTGCCAGCAGCTTCGGGGCTAGGGGGGAACAAGAGACCCAGTACTTC. Protein product: CASSFGARGEQETQYF. The entire variable domain, with the rest obtained from reference TRBV7-2 and TRBJ2-5, is as follows: GAGVSQSPSNKVTEKGKDVELRCDPISGHTALYWYRQSLGQGLEFLIYFQGNSAPDKSGLPSDRFSAERTGGSVSTLTIQRTQQEDSAVYLCASSFGARGEQETQYFGPGTRLLVL.

This sequence joins TRBV4-2 and TRBJ1-1, with D unclear. Trimming stripped 0 bases from V and 0 bases from J, with 17 bases between. The CDR3 is made up of 18 amino acids. Germline-derived CDR1 and CDR2 are LGHNA and YNFKEQ. CDR3 DNA sequence: TGTGCCAGCAGCCAAGATCGGTACACTCTTTTCGTGAACACTGAAGCTTTCTTT. Translation: CASSQDRYTLFVNTEAFF.

This clonotype was found many times. The rearrangement joins TRBV30 to TRBJ2-1, with 11 bases fitting TRBD2. Germline V lookup: CDR1 GTSNPN, CDR2 SVGIG (reference sequence). The CDR3 spans 14 residues. Germline trimming cut 4 bases from V and 5 bases from J; bases unmatched to any gene: 4. This chain's CDR3 is CAWTGLAGHNEQFF. The CDR3 region has the DNA TGTGCCTGGACCGGACTAGCGGGTCACAATGAGCAGTTCTTC.

This clonotype was counted only a few times. The chain employs TRBV6-2 or TRBV6-3 and TRBJ1-5; D call uncertain. CDR1 is MNHEY and CDR2 is SVGEGT in the germline V gene. The CDR3 runs to 14 residues. The ends were cut back, 7 bases at V and 0 bases at J, with 10 bases in the middle. The CDR3 is CASTKGNSNQPQHF. The CDR3, as DNA: TGTGCCAGCACGAAAGGTAATAGCAATCAGCCCCAGCATTTT.

The chain is built from TRBV6-8 and TRBJ1-3, with no clear D. From germline, CDR1 is MNHGY and CDR2 SAAAGT. The CDR3 has 16 residues. V was cut by 0 bases and J by 4 bases, with 13 bases left in between. CDR3 nucleotides: TGTGCCAGCAGTTACTCGGAAGGGCGATCGGGAAACACCATATATTTT. Protein product: CASSYSEGRSGNTIYF.

This clonotype was counted once. The V call is TRBV4-2, the J call TRBJ2-5; maybe TRBD1 (6 bases). Germline lookup yields CDR1 LGHNA and CDR2 YNFKEQ. The CDR3 extends over 15 amino acids. Trimming pared 0 bases from V and 4 bases from J, leaving 12 bases between. The DNA of the CDR3 is TGTGCCAGCAGCCAAGATCCAGGGGCCGGAGAGACCCAGTACTTC. Translated: CASSQDPGAGETQYF.

V is TRBV5-1 and J is TRBJ2-5; TRBD2 matches 9 bases. V gave up 0 bases and J gave up 5 bases; unmatched junction bases: 5. Germline values: CDR1 SGHRS, CDR2 YFSETQ. The CDR3 totals 15 residues. The CDR3 sequence is CASSLGGRAIETQYF. Here the CDR3 DNA reads TGCGCCAGCAGCTTGGGCGGGAGGGCCATTGAGACCCAGTACTTC.

This sequence joins TRBV5-4 and TRBJ2-1; 7 bases fit TRBD2. CDR1 is SGHNT and CDR2 is YYREEE in the germline V gene (reference sequence). The CDR3 spans 16 residues. V was pared by 4 bases and J by 2 bases, with 9 bases of the junction left unmatched. CDR3 loop: CASSTGGLAAYNEQFF. The CDR3 nucleotides read TGTGCCAGCAGCACAGGCGGGCTAGCGGCCTACAATGAGCAGTTCTTC.

This clonotype has a handful of counts. The gene calls are TRBV7-2 and TRBJ1-1, with unresolved D. The V end was cut by 6 bases, the J end by 0 bases, with 8 bases between. Germline V lookup: CDR1 SGHTA, CDR2 FQGNSA. The CDR3 is made up of 13 amino acids. The CDR3 sequence: CASSTPMNTEAFF. The CDR3 bases are TGTGCCAGCAGTACGCCCATGAACACTGAAGCTTTCTTT.

This clonotype was found a few times. The gene calls are TRBV7-2 and TRBJ2-3, with 10 bases that match TRBD2. With 2 bases clipped from V and 11 bases from J, the junction kept 19 bases outside the gene matches. The CDR3 is made up of 18 amino acids. Germline assignment: CDR1 SGHTA and CDR2 FQGNSA. CDR3 sequence (DNA): TGTGCCAGCAGCTTAATCGGGGGACCACTAGCGGGGCGGGAAAAGCAGTATTTT. Its translation: CASSLIGGPLAGREKQYF.

This clonotype occurred many times. The CDR3 DNA reads as TGTGCCAGCAGCTACGGCGGGGGGGATGAGGGTCAGCCCCAGCATTTT. Protein: CASSYGGGDEGQPQHF. The rearrangement uses TRBV7-8 and TRBJ1-5; possible D gene TRBD1, 5 bases. The germline V gene has CDR1 SGHVS and CDR2 FQNEAQ. Between the trimmed V and J ends, which lost 4 bases and 6 bases, there was a span of 19 bases. CDR3 length equals 16 residues.

This chain links TRBV7-9 with TRBJ2-1, with 11 positions matching TRBD2. The germline CDR1 and CDR2 sequences are SEHNR and FQNEAQ (reference sequence). The CDR3 length is 16 residues. Losses at the gene ends were 5 bases for V and 8 bases for J; bases not matched to a gene: 11. In DNA, the CDR3 is TGTGCCAGCAGCACCGGACTAGCGGGTCCTCGGGATGAGCAGTTCTTC. It codes for CASSTGLAGPRDEQFF.

This clonotype was counted ten times or more. This chain links TRBV7-2 with TRBJ2-1; D may be TRBD2 (5 bases). The CDR3 has 17 amino acids. Per germline, CDR1 SGHTA and CDR2 FQGNSA. Trimming removed 3 bases at V and 1 base at J, with 16 bases between. The CDR3 DNA reads as TGTGCCAGCAGCTTGGGCAGACTAACCTTTTCCTACAATGAGCAGTTCTTC. As protein: CASSLGRLTFSYNEQFF.

This chain uses TRBV4-1 with TRBJ1-5; 7 positions agree with TRBD1. The CDR3 spans 17 residues. CDR1 is MGHRA and CDR2 is YSYEKL in the germline V gene. J lost 3 bases, V lost 1 base, and 9 bases had no gene match. The CDR3 coding sequence is TGCGCCAGCAGCCAAGGAGGGGGCGGTGGGTCCAATCAGCCCCAGCATTTT. Translating it yields CASSQGGGGGSNQPQHF.

In this sample, this clonotype turned up a few times. In DNA, the CDR3 is TGTGCCAGCAGCTTAGGCACGGCGAATTCACCCCTCCACTTT. Encoded protein: CASSLGTANSPLHF. The genes are TRBV7-2 and TRBJ1-6; D is uncertain. Germline assignment: CDR1 SGHTA and CDR2 FQGNSA. The ends were cut back, 1 base at V and 7 bases at J, with 8 bases in the middle. There are 14 residues in the CDR3.

The chain carries TRBV11-2 and TRBJ1-6; D gene ambiguous. The CDR3 loop spans 16 amino acids. The germline V and J ends were trimmed by 3 bases and 6 bases, with 15 bases remaining between them. Germline CDR1 and CDR2: SGHAT and FQNNGV. The CDR3 DNA reads as TGTGCCAGCAGCTTCCGCACTCTCGAGGGTAATTCACCCCTCCACTTT. Translated: CASSFRTLEGNSPLHF.